Presented here are 11 T cell receptor beta chains from one specimen sequenced in a study of T cells after yellow fever vaccination. One entry per CDR3 protein, called by TCRdb with MiXCR from the 5' RACE reads. The sample consists of some 420,000 distinct CDR3 sequences, under 20% of them appearing once. The material sequenced was PBMCs, taken before the yellow fever booster vaccination. Receptors originate from a man between 18 and 35 years old who received the YFV17D yellow fever vaccine.

The chain has TRBV7-2 and TRBJ1-5; D is ambiguous. Germline CDR1 SGHTA, CDR2 FQGNSA. V lost 4 bases, J lost 2 bases, and 15 bases lay in between. The CDR3 extends over 16 amino acids. The chain's CDR3 is CASSSSGRFGNQPQHF. The DNA of the CDR3 is TGTGCCAGCAGCTCATCCGGAAGGTTTGGCAATCAGCCCCAGCATTTT.

The chain joins TRBV29-1 to TRBJ2-7, with D perhaps matching TRBD1 (6 bases). The CDR3 covers 13 residues. The germline V and J ends were trimmed by 5 bases and 6 bases, with 17 bases remaining between them. The germline V gene encodes CDR1 SQVTM and CDR2 ANQGSEA. Here the CDR3 reads CSVYYREGSEQYF. CDR3 DNA sequence: TGCAGCGTTTACTACAGGGAAGGGAGCGAGCAGTACTTC.

This clonotype was detected only a few times. The CDR3 bases are TGTGCCAGCAGTGGAGGGGCCGAGCAGTACTTC. Translation gives CASSGGAEQYF. The chain links TRBV25-1 to TRBJ2-7; D may correspond to TRBD1 or TRBD2 (5 bases each). V was trimmed by 4 bases and J by 6 bases, leaving 7 bases between them. Germline V gene data show CDR1 as MGHDK and CDR2 as SYGVNS. The CDR3 totals 11 residues.

V gene TRBV6-5 combines with J gene TRBJ1-2, with no clear D. Deletions cut 0 bases from V and 4 bases from J, with 12 bases between. CDR3 length: 15 residues. Germline CDR1 reads MNHEY; CDR2 reads SVGAGI. CDR3 protein: CASSYSGQSTYGYTF. CDR3 DNA: TGTGCCAGCAGTTACTCAGGCCAATCGACCTATGGCTACACCTTC.

In this sample, this clonotype turned up a few times. V gene TRBV7-9 combines with J gene TRBJ1-1; D not certain. Looked up from germline, CDR1 is SEHNR and CDR2 is FQNEAQ (reference sequence). V was clipped by 5 bases and J by 0 bases, with 10 bases between them. The CDR3 loop spans 14 amino acids. CDR3 region: CASSPTWMNTEAFF. The CDR3 DNA sequence: TGTGCCAGCAGCCCTACGTGGATGAACACTGAAGCTTTCTTT. Full variable domain (remainder filled in from reference TRBV7-9 and TRBJ1-1): DTGVSQNPRHKITKRGQNVTFRCDPISEHNRLYWYRQTLGQGPEFLTYFQNEAQLEKSRLLSDRFSAERPKGSFSTLEIQRTEQGDSAMYLCASSPTWMNTEAFFGQGTRLTVV.

The sample holds many counts of this clonotype. The V and J genes are TRBV20-1 and TRBJ1-5; D gene uncertain. The CDR3 has 14 amino acids. The V end lost 3 bases, the J end lost 2 bases, and 11 bases lay between the germline ends. Germline-derived CDR1 and CDR2 are DFQATT and SNEGSKA (reference sequence). CDR3 sequence: CSARAGIGNQPQHF. CDR3 nucleotides: TGCAGTGCTAGGGCCGGGATCGGCAATCAGCCCCAGCATTTT.

This clonotype has ten or more counts. This chain links TRBV6-6 with TRBJ1-1; no clear D. CDR3 length equals 12 residues. Trimming cost V 8 bases and J 3 bases, with 10 bases left between them. CDR1 and CDR2 from the germline V gene are MNHNY and SVGAGI (reference sequence). This CDR3 reads CASQWDYTEAFF. CDR3 nucleotide sequence: TGTGCCAGCCAGTGGGATTACACTGAAGCTTTCTTT.

The chain carries TRBV4-1 and TRBJ1-1; weak D call: TRBD1 (5 bases). Per germline, CDR1 MGHRA and CDR2 YSYEKL. CDR3 length: 14 amino acids. Trimming removed 0 bases from V and 4 bases from J, with 9 bases in between. The CDR3 bases are TGCGCCAGCAGCCAAGAATCCAGGGCCACTGAAGCTTTCTTT. Protein product: CASSQESRATEAFF.

There are a few counts of this clonotype. V gene TRBV20-1 combines with J gene TRBJ2-3, with a possible D match to TRBD2 (8 bases). The CDR3 covers 14 residues. V lost 4 bases, J lost 6 bases, and 17 bases lay in between. The germline V gene has CDR1 DFQATT and CDR2 SNEGSKA (reference sequence). The CDR3 DNA is TGCAGTGCTATGGCGGGGGGCAGGGGGGATACGCAGTATTTT. The encoded protein is CSAMAGGRGDTQYF.

This clonotype was counted between two and nine times. The gene calls are TRBV10-3 and TRBJ2-3; no reliable D call. V lost 3 bases and J lost 4, with 5 bases in between. CDR1 is ENHRY, CDR2 SYGVKD, per germline. CDR3 length: 12 amino acids. The CDR3 is CAISDRADTQYF. As DNA, the CDR3 is TGTGCCATCAGTGACCGGGCAGATACGCAGTATTTT.

The genes are TRBV14 and TRBJ2-3; D not resolved. Per the germline V gene, CDR1 is SGHDN and CDR2 is FVKESK. There are 15 residues in the CDR3. V lost 1 base and J 5 bases, leaving 13 bases between the germline ends. The CDR3 spells CASSQAGSMRDTQYF. CDR3 bases: TGTGCCAGCAGCCAAGCGGGCAGTATGAGAGATACGCAGTATTTT.